The rows below give T cell receptor beta chains drawn from one sample of a study of T cell changes during pregnancy in multiple sclerosis. Using immunoSEQ multiplex PCR, the repertoire was profiled, and TCRdb retains in-frame clones only, with some absent. The sample carries around 52,000 clones, approximately 92% recorded once. Specimen: CD4+ T cells from peripheral blood mononuclear cells, collected after pregnancy. These receptors were taken from a female donor in good health, enrolled as a control in a pregnancy study. CDR3s include the opening cysteine and the closing phenylalanine or tryptophan. A D gene is named only where the DNA matches it firmly. Clone size is shown for a subset of rows, as once, few, many or a class of expanded clone.

TRBJ2-1 | . | . | TRBV27 | CASSLGQGYNEQFF | TGTGCCAGCAGTTTGGGGCAGGGATACAATGAGCAGTTCTTC
TRBJ2-7 | . | TRBD2 | TRBV6-5 | CASRSTGRGAYEQYF | TGTGCCAGCAGATCCACCGGGAGGGGGGCCTACGAGCAGTACTTC
TRBJ2-5 | . | TRBD1 | TRBV5-8 | CASSVAGTGYATQYF | TGTGCCAGCAGCGTGGCCGGGACAGGGTATGCGACCCAGTACTTC
TRBJ2-2 | . | TRBD1 | TRBV10-3 | CAIRQGQGAGELFF | TGTGCCATCAGACAGGGACAGGGAGCCGGGGAGCTGTTTTTT
TRBJ2-3 | few | TRBD2 | TRBV7-9 | CASSLGLAGGIDTQYF | TGTGCCAGCAGCCTAGGACTAGCGGGGGGCATAGATACGCAGTATTTT
TRBJ2-5 | . | . | TRBV6-5 | CASSIQETQYF | TGTGCCAGCAGCATTCAAGAGACCCAGTACTTC
TRBJ1-1 | . | TRBD1 | TRBV11-2 | CASSLGQTSNTEAFF | TGTGCCAGCAGCTTGGGACAGACCTCGAACACTGAAGCTTTCTTT
TRBJ1-2 | . | . | TRBV28 | CASAGMSGYTF | TGTGCCAGCGCAGGGATGTCTGGCTACACCTTC
TRBJ1-5 | once | . | TRBV28 | CASSLGGSNQPQHF | TGTGCCAGCAGTTTAGGCGGTAGCAATCAGCCCCAGCATTTT
TRBJ1-3 | . | . | TRBV6-5 | CASRTDRYSGNTIYF | TGTGCCAGCAGGACCGACAGGTACTCTGGAAACACCATATATTTT
TRBJ2-2 | . | . | TRBV6-4 | CASREQGNTGELFF | TGTGCCAGCAGAGAACAGGGGAACACCGGGGAGCTGTTTTTT
TRBJ1-6 | . | TRBD1 | TRBV5-8 | CASSVGTGSNSPLHF | TGTGCCAGCAGCGTAGGGACAGGGAGTAATTCACCCCTCCACTTT
TRBJ2-3 | . | . | TRBV7-9 | CASSLEGRGEDTQYF | TGTGCCAGCAGCTTAGAGGGCAGGGGTGAGGATACGCAGTATTTT
TRBJ1-1 | once | . | TRBV11-2 | CASSLGKTANTEAFF | TGTGCCAGCAGCTTAGGTAAGACTGCGAACACTGAAGCTTTCTTT
TRBJ2-4 | . | . | TRBV5-6 | CASSSLSGNIQYF | TGTGCCAGCAGCTCCCTTTCCGGAAACATTCAGTACTTC
TRBJ2-7 | . | . | TRBV7-2 | CASSFIQGSYEQYF | TGTGCCAGCAGCTTTATACAGGGATCCTACGAGCAGTACTTC
TRBJ1-6 | . | . | TRBV21-1 | CASSKEGTARSTLHF | TGTGCCAGCAGCAAAGAGGGGACAGCTCGCTCGACCCTCCACTTT
TRBJ1-1 | . | TRBD1 | TRBV4-3 | CASSQGPGGPITEAFF | TGCGCCAGCAGCCAAGGACCAGGGGGCCCGATCACTGAAGCTTTCTTT
TRBJ2-3 | . | . | TRBV7-2 | CASSSDTPTQYF | TGTGCCAGCAGCTCAGACACGCCTACGCAGTATTTT
TRBJ1-1 | . | . | TRBV5-1 | CASSRETEAFF | TGCGCCAGCAGCCGGGAGACTGAAGCTTTCTTT
TRBJ1-3 | . | . | TRBV6-4 | CASSGLDSPSGNTIYF | TGTGCCAGCAGTGGATTGGACTCACCCTCTGGAAACACCATATATTTT
TRBJ1-1 | . | . | TRBV7-9 | CASSLGEGWGTEAFF | TGTGCCAGCAGCTTAGGGGAGGGGTGGGGCACTGAAGCTTTCTTT
TRBJ2-2 | . | . | TRBV4-3 | CASSQSAGTNTGELFF | TGCGCCAGCAGCCAGTCGGCAGGTACGAACACCGGGGAGCTGTTTTTT
TRBJ1-2 | . | . | TRBV20-1 | CSATPNYGYTF | TGCAGTGCTACTCCGAACTATGGCTACACCTTC
TRBJ2-1 | . | . | TRBV18 | CASSRLTVDEQFF | TGTGCCAGCTCACGACTTACGGTCGATGAGCAGTTCTTC
TRBJ1-3 | . | . | TRBV28 | CASGSGRAGNTIYF | TGTGCCAGCGGGTCCGGCAGGGCGGGAAACACCATATATTTT
TRBJ2-7 | . | TRBD1 | TRBV7-2 | CASSSQQGAVYEQYF | TGTGCCAGCAGCTCACAACAGGGGGCCGTCTACGAGCAGTACTTC
TRBJ2-5 | . | . | TRBV6-1 | CASSEGVGVETQYF | TGTGCCAGCAGTGAAGGGGTGGGAGTAGAGACCCAGTACTTC
TRBJ1-2 | . | . | TRBV30 | CACHRAGLYGYTF | TGTGCCTGCCACAGGGCAGGATTGTATGGCTACACCTTC
TRBJ1-5 | once | . | TRBV18 | CASSPSRQESERSNQPQHF | TGTGCCAGCTCACCATCACGACAGGAATCGGAGAGAAGCAATCAGCCCCAGCATTTT
TRBJ1-5 | . | . | TRBV19 | CASSLNRRGDQPQHF | TGTGCCAGTAGTCTTAACAGGAGAGGCGATCAGCCCCAGCATTTT
TRBJ2-1 | . | TRBD2 | TRBV4-1 | CASSQKGGGTSGEDEQFF | TGCGCCAGCAGCCAAAAGGGGGGTGGGACTAGCGGGGAAGATGAGCAGTTCTTC
TRBJ2-1 | once | . | TRBV28 | CASSFGGANYEQFF | TGTGCCAGCAGTTTTGGGGGGGCCAACTATGAGCAGTTCTTC
TRBJ1-5 | . | TRBD1 | TRBV2 | CASRDGQAVYQPQHF | TGTGCCAGCAGGGACGGACAGGCCGTTTATCAGCCCCAGCATTTT
TRBJ2-1 | . | TRBD2 | TRBV9 | CASSSLAGRYNEQFF | TGTGCCAGCAGCTCCCTAGCGGGACGCTACAATGAGCAGTTCTTC
TRBJ2-5 | . | . | TRBV30 | CAWRTGGSTQYF | TGTGCCTGGCGGACTGGGGGGTCGACCCAGTACTTC
TRBJ2-7 | . | . | TRBV5-4 | CASSPRGGVSSYEQYF | TGTGCCAGCAGCCCCCGGGGCGGGGTCAGCTCCTACGAGCAGTACTTC
TRBJ2-7 | . | TRBD2 | TRBV7-2 | CASSTSRTSLGEQYF | TGTGCCAGCAGCACCTCCCGGACTAGCTTGGGCGAGCAGTACTTC
TRBJ2-2 | . | TRBD1 | TRBV5-1 | CASSRDRAGPYANTGELFF | TGCGCCAGCAGCCGGGACAGGGCAGGACCCTACGCGAACACCGGGGAGCTGTTTTTT
TRBJ2-1 | . | TRBD2 | TRBV27 | CASSLWESSGSYNEQFF | TGTGCCAGCAGTTTATGGGAGTCTAGCGGGTCTTACAATGAGCAGTTCTTC